Sequencing of this T cell receptor beta chain was carried out in a study of T cells after yellow fever vaccination. Study-level background: It was SMART-Seq v4 Ultra Low Input that prepared the fractions with low cell numbers.

This clonotype was counted only a few times. Its cognate antigen is unknown. This CDR3 has 18 residues. The germline CDR1 and CDR2 sequences are SGHVS and FNYEAQ. Deletions cut 0 bases from V and 0 bases from J, with 17 bases between. Study-level points and caveats: After the booster, nearly 98% of CD4 and more than 85% of CD8 primary-response clones were re-detected. Although the secondary response was weaker, it peaked faster, at day 5 versus 15. The CD4 compartment and the CD8 compartment contained a small share of clonotypes in common.

TCRdb processed the 5' RACE reads anew with MiXCR; each CDR3 protein has one entry. The top ten hold 15% of the sample, which has 350,000 to 450,000 distinct CDR3 sequences, 6.2% seen once. This chain joins TRBV7-6 and TRBJ1-2; D is ambiguous. The clonotype comes from a man aged 25 to 45 who received the YFV17D yellow fever vaccine. Here the sequenced sample was PBMCs, taken 5 days after the yellow fever booster vaccination. The CDR3 sequence is CASSLASGTELSNYGYTF. The CDR3 DNA reads TGTGCCAGCAGCTTAGCTTCCGGAACAGAACTCTCTAACTATGGCTACACCTTC.